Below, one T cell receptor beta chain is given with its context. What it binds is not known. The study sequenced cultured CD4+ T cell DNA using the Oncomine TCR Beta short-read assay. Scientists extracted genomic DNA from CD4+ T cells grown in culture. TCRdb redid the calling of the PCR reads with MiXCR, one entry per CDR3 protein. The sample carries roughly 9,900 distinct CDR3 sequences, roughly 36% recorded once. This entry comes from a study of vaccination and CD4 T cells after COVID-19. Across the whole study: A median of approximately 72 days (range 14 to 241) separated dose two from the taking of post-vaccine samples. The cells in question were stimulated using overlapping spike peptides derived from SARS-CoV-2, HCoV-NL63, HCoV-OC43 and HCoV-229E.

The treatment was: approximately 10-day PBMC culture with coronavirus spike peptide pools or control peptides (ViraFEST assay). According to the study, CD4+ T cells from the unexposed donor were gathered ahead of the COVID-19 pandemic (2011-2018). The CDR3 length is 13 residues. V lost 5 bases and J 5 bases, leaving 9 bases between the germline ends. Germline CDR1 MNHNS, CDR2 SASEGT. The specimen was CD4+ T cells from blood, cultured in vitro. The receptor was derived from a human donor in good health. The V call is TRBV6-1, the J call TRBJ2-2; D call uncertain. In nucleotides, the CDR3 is TGTGCCAGCAGTCACCCCGTGACCGGGGAGCTGTTTTTT. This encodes CASSHPVTGELFF.